This entry lists 4 T cell receptor beta chains sequenced from one sample in a study of blood T cell repertoires in COVID-19. The table came from immunoSEQ multiplex PCR; TCRdb's copy has only in-frame clones and leaves some out. The sample gives about 100,000 clones, about 72% of which show up once; 9.8% is in the top ten. Input material: peripheral blood. These receptors were taken from a man in his fifties or sixties with active or convalescent COVID-19.

The J gene is TRBJ2-1, the V gene TRBV7-8, with a weak D call TRBD2 (5 bases). CDR3 length: 13 amino acids. CDR1 and CDR2 from the germline V gene are SGHVS and FQNEAQ. V lost 5 bases and J 7 bases, leaving 12 bases between the germline ends. CDR3 loop: CASSLTKRNEQFF. CDR3 coding DNA: TGTGCCAGCAGCCTGACAAAGCGGAATGAGCAGTTCTTC.

The chain has TRBV7-8 and TRBJ2-1, with D maybe TRBD1 (5 bases). Per the germline V gene, CDR1 is SGHVS and CDR2 is FQNEAQ. The CDR3 covers 12 residues. Between the trimmed V and J ends, which lost 5 bases and 8 bases, there was a span of 10 bases. The CDR3: CASSPRDDEQFF. CDR3 in DNA: TGTGCCAGCAGCCCCAGGGATGATGAGCAGTTCTTC.

In its sample, this clone was seen once. The V call is TRBV29-1, the J call TRBJ2-7; 7 bases align to TRBD1. Per germline, CDR1 SQVTM and CDR2 ANQGSEA. CDR3 length: 11 amino acids. CDR3 coding DNA: TGCAGTGGGACAGAATCCTACGAGCAGTACTTC. Amino acids: CSGTESYEQYF.

A single count supports this clone. The chain has TRBV2 and TRBJ1-3; the match to TRBD1 covers 8 bases. J was trimmed by 0 bases and V by 6 bases; bases with no gene match: 7. The germline V gene encodes CDR1 SNHLY and CDR2 FYNNEI. This CDR3 has 16 residues. The CDR3 DNA reads as TGTGCCAGCAGCGAGGGACAGGCCAACTCTGGAAACACCATATATTTT. This sequence encodes CASSEGQANSGNTIYF.